The clone carrying this TCR beta chain was recorded a few times. Its antigen is still unknown. V lost 4 bases to trimming and J lost 4 bases, with 10 bases between them. From germline, CDR1 is WSHSY and CDR2 SAAADI. The CDR3 covers 14 residues. Making use of molecular barcodes, quantitative 5'-RACE generated TCR beta libraries. Via MiXCR, TCRdb re-called the 5' RACE reads, giving one row per CDR3 protein. The sample yields under 250,000 distinct CDR3 sequences, 32% seen once. These data belong to a study of CD8 T cells in ankylosing spondylitis. Regarding the study as a whole: Made up of about eight highly homologous variants, a TCR beta motif appeared characteristic of ankylosing spondylitis blood. Earlier reports found some motif variants in synovial fluid and blood in reactive arthritis.

The sequence derives from a male donor with ankylosing spondylitis or in good health (not recorded which). What was sequenced was blood, either unsorted or a sorted T cell fraction (not recorded which). The chain uses TRBV10-2 and TRBJ1-4; no firm D call. The CDR3 nucleotides are TGCGCCAGCAGTGCAGAGACGTATAATGAAAAACTGTTTTTT. Protein sequence: CASSAETYNEKLFF.